This TCR beta chain was observed in a study of T cell repertoires in cytomegalovirus infection (dated by TCRdb to between 2019 and 2020). General notes on the study: The HLA type of each donor mattered for the analysis, because public TCR beta signatures pointed to carriage of CMV infection along with the matching HLA type. Beyond this particular receptor, the publication reports: The ex vivo response was dominated by HLA-C-restricted CMV-specific TCR beta clonotypes, and the single most frequent clonotype in two of eight donors was supplied by these HLA-C-restricted clonotypes. Carriers of CMV infection plus the relevant HLA type were discriminated by the cumulative frequency of public TCR beta family members in the study cohort and in an independent roughly 400-donor cohort.

This clonotype has just a few counts. Its recognized antigen is unknown. Base qualities are missing; no much larger clone stands one base away. Instrument used: Illumina HiSeq 1500. TCRdb ran its own pipeline on the public reads, namely fastp trimming at Q25 and MiXCR clone calling, and kept in-frame beta chains. Every CDR3 protein is listed once, alongside the most common genes and DNA of its rows. The sample table shows 250,000 to 300,000 distinct CDR3 sequences, and approximately 13% are seen once. The ten largest clones add up to about 10% of the sample. Sequencing was performed on PBMCs. The sequence derives from a human donor in good health (CMV status not recorded). Some clones in this sample may be carry-over from other donors' samples.

The DNA is TGCGCCAGCAGCGTCGGGACAGGGGGATTCCGGGAGCAGTTCTTC. Its translation reads: CASSVGTGGFREQFF. This chain is built from TRBV5-1 and TRBJ2-1; TRBD1 aligns with 11 central bases. V loses 4 bases at its end and J loses 10 bases; junction bases beyond the gene matches: 10. The germline V gene encodes CDR1 SGHRS and CDR2 YFSETQ. The CDR3 has 15 amino acids, counting the end cysteine and phenylalanine. Only the CDR3 DNA is retained, 45 bases long and in frame from the first base.